This T cell receptor beta chain was observed in a study of cytomegalovirus exposure and HLA in healthy donors. Study-level background: The 95 to 150 validation repertoires used a platform that matched the one used for the 600 to 700 first-cohort repertoires, as a later analysis reported.

Findings and caveats of the study: TCR sequences were mostly rare, though some public TCRs occurred in many donors. The study labeled approximately 150 TCR beta chains cytomegalovirus-associated.

Germline V gives CDR1 WSHSY, CDR2 SAAADI. V lost 6 bases and J lost 3, with 12 bases in between. This CDR3 is built from 13 residues. As for this clone: Its antigen is currently unknown.

The method was immunoSEQ multiplex PCR; TCRdb's version includes in-frame clones alone and lacks a portion of them. The sample carries approximately 260,000 clones, roughly 85% recorded once. The TCR originated in a woman aged 18-29 years in good health and CMV-seronegative. This chain uses TRBV10-2 with TRBJ2-7; weak D call: TRBD2 (5 bases). The sample consisted of PBMCs. CDR3 nucleotides: TGCGCCAGCAGGGACGGAGGCAGCTACGAGCAGTACTTC. Amino acid sequence: CASRDGGSYEQYF.